This T cell receptor (beta chain) appears in the sequencing data of a study of T cells in Graves' hyperthyroidism and ophthalmopathy. This clonotype appeared many times. The CDR3 regions of TCR beta were amplified from RNA transcripts. The HTBI primer set served for first-round RT-PCR of the TCR CDR3. TCRdb re-derived calls from the multiplex PCR reads in MiXCR, one entry per CDR3 protein. This table has roughly 510,000 distinct CDR3 sequences, 20% to 25% appearing once. This CDR3 contains 13 residues. V shed 3 bases and J shed 6 bases, with 11 bases lying between them. Germline V gene data show CDR1 as SQVTM and CDR2 as ANQGSEA. Patients were excluded because of uncontrolled infection, other autoimmune disease, pregnancy or lactation.

The sequencing input was blood. This receptor was identified in a man in his late teens or twenties with Graves' hyperthyroidism. The rearrangement uses TRBV29-1 and TRBJ2-2, with TRBD1 as a possible D gene (6 bases). In DNA, the CDR3 is TGCAGCGTTGACCAGGGGTCCCCCGGGGAGCTGTTTTTT. Translating gives CSVDQGSPGELFF.